Below are 10 T cell receptor beta chains sequenced from a single sample in a study of vaccination effects on CD4 cells after COVID-19. Sequencing followed a ViraFEST assay step that expanded antigen-specific CD4+ T cells with viral peptide pools. Culturing for roughly 9 days preceded CD4+ T cell isolation. This person caught SARS-CoV-2 sometime from March to December 2020, and PCR testing confirmed the infection. For these TCRs, the target antigens are not known. Some clones are missing from TCRdb's copy, which holds only in-frame ones; the method was immunoSEQ multiplex PCR. The repertoire holds under 80,000 clones, with roughly 73% as singletons. The sample here was CD4+ T cells from PBMCs cultured with HIV peptides, taken before COVID-19 vaccination. The subset is: HIV-1 Nef peptide pool negative control/reference culture. Receptors originate from a human donor who had a prior SARS-CoV-2 infection.

The chain uses TRBV5-1 and TRBJ2-1; TRBD2 agrees at 8 bases. The CDR3 is made up of 15 amino acids. The J segment lost 2 bases and the V segment lost 1 base, leaving 2 bases of the junction unmatched. Germline CDR1 is SGHRS and CDR2 is YFSETQ. This CDR3 is CASSLLAGPYNEQFF. CDR3 coding DNA: TGCGCCAGCAGCTTGTTAGCGGGGCCCTACAATGAGCAGTTCTTC.

The rearrangement uses TRBV2 and TRBJ1-6; D may be TRBD1 (5 bases). The CDR3 runs 18 residues. CDR1 is SNHLY and CDR2 is FYNNEI in the germline V gene. Trimming cost V 7 bases and J 0 bases, with 19 bases left between them. In DNA form, the CDR3 reads TGTGCCAGCACCGATAGTCCCGGGGCGATCTCCTATAATTCACCCCTCCACTTT. The encoded protein is CASTDSPGAISYNSPLHF.

The chain is built from TRBV24-1 and TRBJ2-7; tentatively, D is TRBD1 or TRBD2 (6 bases each). V was clipped by 3 bases and J by 3 bases, with 14 bases between them. Per germline, CDR1 KGHDR and CDR2 SFDVKD. The CDR3 consists of 15 residues. The CDR3 region has the DNA TGTGCCACCAGTGATAAACGGGGGCCTGGCTACGAGCAGTACTTC. As protein: CATSDKRGPGYEQYF.

The chain couples TRBV15 to TRBJ2-3; tentatively, D is TRBD1 (5 bases). The CDR3 consists of 15 residues. In germline, CDR1 is LNHNV, CDR2 YYDKDF (reference sequence). V was cut by 3 bases and J by 0 bases, with 10 bases left in between. The CDR3 sequence: CATSSPDRSTDTQYF. The CDR3 coding sequence is TGTGCCACCAGCAGTCCCGACAGAAGCACAGATACGCAGTATTTT.

This chain links TRBV27 with TRBJ1-3; D unresolved. Trimming pared 7 bases from V and 0 bases from J, leaving 10 bases between. CDR1 and CDR2 (germline): MNHEY, SMNVEV (reference sequence). The CDR3 extends over 14 amino acids. CDR3 sequence: CASNPWPSGNTIYF. CDR3 sequence (DNA): TGTGCCAGCAACCCTTGGCCCTCTGGAAACACCATATATTTT.

The rearrangement uses TRBV6-6 and TRBJ1-1, with TRBD1 matching 7 bases. There are 15 residues in the CDR3. V gave up 0 bases and J gave up 5 bases; unmatched junction bases: 6. Germline CDR1 is MNHNY and CDR2 is SVGAGI (reference sequence). The CDR3 DNA reads as TGTGCCAGCAGTTACTCTACGACAGGGTTAACTGAAGCTTTCTTT. Encoded protein: CASSYSTTGLTEAFF.

The CDR3 DNA reads TGTGCCAGCAGCCAAGTCGACGTCGACACTGAAGCTTTCTTT. Translation gives CASSQVDVDTEAFF. The V and J genes are TRBV3-1 (or the pseudogene TRBV3-2) and TRBJ1-1; no reliable D call. V gave up 1 base and J gave up 3 bases, with 9 bases separating them. The CDR3 has 14 residues. Germline CDR1 reads LGHDT; CDR2 reads YNNKEL (reference sequence).

This clone has a single count. This sequence joins TRBV18 and TRBJ2-3; 7 nucleotides agree with TRBD1. With 4 bases clipped from V and 2 bases from J, the junction kept 12 bases outside the gene matches. Germline CDR1 and CDR2: KGHSH and LQKENI. This CDR3 has 17 residues. CDR3 in amino acids: CASSRPATGRYTDTQYF. The CDR3 DNA is TGTGCCAGCTCACGACCTGCGACAGGGCGGTACACAGATACGCAGTATTTT.

The rearrangement links TRBV7-2 to TRBJ2-3, with TRBD1 identical over 8 bases. The J segment lost 1 base and the V segment lost 5 bases, leaving 8 bases of the junction unmatched. The CDR3 contains 16 residues. The germline gives CDR1 SGHTA, CDR2 FQGNSA. The CDR3 is CASSPGGSGRTDTQYF. CDR3 coding DNA: TGTGCCAGCAGCCCAGGGGGCAGCGGCCGCACAGATACGCAGTATTTT.

V is TRBV29-1 and J is TRBJ2-3; 7 positions agree with TRBD1. This CDR3 spans 12 amino acids. J lost 4 bases, V lost 7 bases, and 5 bases had no gene match. Germline CDR1 reads SQVTM; CDR2 reads ANQGSEA. This CDR3 is CSADRVADTQYF. The CDR3 bases are TGCAGCGCAGACAGGGTGGCAGATACGCAGTATTTT.